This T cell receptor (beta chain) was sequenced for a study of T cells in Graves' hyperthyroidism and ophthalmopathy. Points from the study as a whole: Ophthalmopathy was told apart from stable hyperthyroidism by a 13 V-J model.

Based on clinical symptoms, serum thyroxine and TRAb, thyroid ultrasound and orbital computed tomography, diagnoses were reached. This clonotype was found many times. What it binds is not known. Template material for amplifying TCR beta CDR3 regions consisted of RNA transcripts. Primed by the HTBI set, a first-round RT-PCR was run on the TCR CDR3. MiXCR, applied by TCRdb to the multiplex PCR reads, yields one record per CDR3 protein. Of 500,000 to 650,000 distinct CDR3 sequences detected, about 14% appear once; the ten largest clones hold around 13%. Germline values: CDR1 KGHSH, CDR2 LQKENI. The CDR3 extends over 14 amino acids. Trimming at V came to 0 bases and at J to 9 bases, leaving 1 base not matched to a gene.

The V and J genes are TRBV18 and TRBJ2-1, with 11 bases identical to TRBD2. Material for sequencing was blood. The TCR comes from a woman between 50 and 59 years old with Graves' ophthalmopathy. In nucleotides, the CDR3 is TGTGCCAGCTCACCACCGGGACTAGCGGTTGAGCAGTTCTTC. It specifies CASSPPGLAVEQFF.